This T cell receptor (beta chain) was identified during a study of T cells in localized non-small cell lung cancer. Notes on the study in general: Heterogeneity within the tumor remains possible, as just one region underwent sequencing. Peak T cell clonality was found in uninvolved adjacent lung, exceeding tumor. Adjacent lung held a median 57 of the top 100 tumor clones. Longer overall survival was seen with higher T cell density measured in blood.

On this clone: Antigen unknown.

Method: immunoSEQ multiplex PCR; TCRdb's copy keeps in-frame clones and lacks some. The data show approximately 140,000 clones, around 89% seen once. The V segment lost 3 bases and the J segment 7 bases; nucleotides outside the gene matches: 6. The CDR3 is made up of 14 amino acids. Germline values: CDR1 LNHNV, CDR2 YYDKDF (reference sequence). This sample comprised peripheral blood, obtained before any cancer treatment. The chain employs TRBV15 and TRBJ2-7; 10 bases align to TRBD1. The TCR sequence derives from a female donor over 55 with stage I lung adenocarcinoma. The CDR3 is CATSRDTGQGEQYF. The CDR3 nucleotides are TGTGCCACCAGCAGGGACACGGGACAGGGGGAGCAGTACTTC.